The 11 T cell receptor beta chains below come from one sample, sequenced in a study of shared clonotypes between healthy human individuals (dated by TCRdb to 2020 to 2021). The library was prepared using the immunoSEQ multiplex PCR assay. TCRdb took this table from immuneACCESS and kept in-frame rearrangements with V and J called. Such tables lack part of the clones; where checked against another copy, unresolved V genes explain under half of the gap, and the rest is unexplained. This sample has 2 million to 2.5 million clones in its table, and almost 96% of those were observed once. The ten largest clonotypes hold 0.13% of the sample. Sequences were obtained from naive CD4+ T cells sorted from blood. This specimen's cell subset or site label, interpreted: CD45RA+ positively selected. The receptor set was obtained from a man in his late teens or twenties in good health.

The V and J genes are TRBV7-9 and TRBJ1-2; D may be TRBD1 (5 bases). CDR1 is SEHNR and CDR2 is FQNEAQ in the germline V gene (reference sequence). The CDR3 runs to 14 residues. Trimming removed 4 bases from V and 6 bases from J, with 15 bases in between. The CDR3 sequence: CASSSPAGGNGYTF. The CDR3 nucleotides are TGTGCCAGCAGCTCCCCGGCCGGGGGGAATGGCTACACCTTC.

The chain uses TRBV5-1 and TRBJ2-5; possibly TRBD2 for D (5 bases). The germline CDR1 and CDR2 sequences are SGHRS and YFSETQ. Trimming removed 1 base from V and 0 bases from J, with 16 bases in between. The CDR3 spans 17 residues. CDR3 in amino acids: CASSLLSWRAYQETQYF. The DNA for the CDR3 is TGCGCCAGCAGCTTGCTTAGCTGGCGGGCCTACCAAGAGACCCAGTACTTC.

A remark on this clone: Other DNA sequences from this sample encode an identical CDR3 as well. The chain recombines TRBV5-1 with TRBJ1-5, with TRBD1 matching over 8 bases. CDR1 is SGHRS, CDR2 YFSETQ, per germline. Trimming cost V 3 bases and J 2 bases; bases outside gene matches: 4. The CDR3 is made up of 15 amino acids. CDR3 sequence: CASSSGTGGNQPQHF. The CDR3 DNA is TGCGCCAGCAGCTCAGGGACAGGAGGCAATCAGCCCCAGCATTTT.

This clone was found once. This chain uses TRBV7-2 with TRBJ1-6; D is uncertain. V was trimmed by 4 bases and J by 9 bases, leaving 13 bases between them. Germline CDR1 SGHTA, CDR2 FQGNSA. The CDR3 runs 14 residues. The CDR3 protein is CASSSLWGGSPLHF. The DNA of the CDR3 is TGTGCCAGCAGCTCCCTTTGGGGTGGTTCACCCCTCCACTTT.

This clone was counted once. J is TRBJ1-4 and V is TRBV28; D possibly corresponds to TRBD1 (5 bases). The germline V and J ends were trimmed by 6 bases and 8 bases, with 13 bases remaining between them. Germline CDR1 reads MDHEN; CDR2 reads SYDVKM. This CDR3 comprises 13 residues. The CDR3: CASRDQGEEKLFF. CDR3 coding DNA: TGTGCCAGCAGGGATCAGGGTGAAGAAAAACTGTTTTTT.

The DNA of the CDR3 is TGTGCCAGCCATCTCTCCCTCCCGAAGAACACTGAAGCTTTCTTT. Its translation is CASHLSLPKNTEAFF. The J gene is TRBJ1-1, the V gene TRBV7-8; D not certain. The V gene's germline CDR1 is SGHVS and CDR2 FQNEAQ. V dropped 8 bases and J dropped 1 base, with 17 bases sitting between them. The CDR3 is 15 residues long.

The chain links TRBV30 to TRBJ2-2; 8 nucleotides agree with TRBD1. This CDR3 is 16 amino acids long. The J segment lost 4 bases and the V segment lost 2 bases, leaving 9 bases of the junction unmatched. Germline V gene lookup returns CDR1 GTSNPN and CDR2 SVGIG (reference sequence). In DNA form, the CDR3 reads TGTGCCTGGAGTACCCCCGGGACAGGTCGCACCGGGGAGCTGTTTTTT. This encodes CAWSTPGTGRTGELFF.

This clone was picked up one time. The chain links TRBV7-9 to TRBJ2-3; 10 bases are shared with TRBD1. V dropped 5 bases and J dropped 2; count of bases not matched to a gene: 7. CDR1 and CDR2 (germline): SEHNR, FQNEAQ (reference sequence). CDR3 size: 16 residues. The CDR3, as DNA: TGTGCCAGCAGCGGGGGGGACAGGGGATACACAGATACGCAGTATTTT. Translated, it gives CASSGGDRGYTDTQYF.

V is TRBV18 and J is TRBJ1-2; a possible D gene is TRBD1 (5 bases). The CDR3 spans 13 residues. Per germline, CDR1 KGHSH and CDR2 LQKENI. V shed 3 bases and J shed 8 bases, with 13 bases lying between them. CDR3 DNA: TGTGCCAGCTCACCCCAGGCCCGGGGCGGCTACACCTTC. Translated, it gives CASSPQARGGYTF.

The chain has TRBV6-6 and TRBJ2-3; D unresolved. The CDR3 contains 15 residues. V lost 7 bases, J lost 0 bases, and 14 bases lay in between. Germline V gene data show CDR1 as MNHNY and CDR2 as SVGAGI (reference sequence). The CDR3 loop is CASTRKGSSTDTQYF. The CDR3 DNA follows: TGTGCCAGCACCCGCAAAGGGTCTAGCACAGATACGCAGTATTTT.

The chain uses TRBV5-4 and TRBJ2-7, with D perhaps TRBD1 (5 bases). CDR3 length equals 15 residues. Trimming cost V 3 bases and J 2 bases, with 15 bases left between them. Per the germline V gene, CDR1 is SGHNT and CDR2 is YYREEE (reference sequence). The CDR3 reads CASSSEAGRTYEQYF. The CDR3 DNA sequence: TGTGCCAGCAGCTCTGAGGCAGGGCGGACCTACGAGCAGTACTTC.